This record covers a single T cell receptor beta chain. The antigen is undetermined. Per germline, CDR1 MNHEY and CDR2 SVGEGT. The CDR3 sequence is 14 residues long. V dropped 0 bases and J dropped 8 bases, with 11 bases sitting between them. These data originate in a study of regulatory T cells in long-lasting Graves disease. For the study at large: The study counted Graves' disease as persistent given over 5 years of antithyroid drugs and positive TSH receptor antibodies. The study, taken as a whole, reports: Possibly, too few samples lowered accuracy. Persistent disease preferred TRBV28, TRBJ1-2 and TRBJ2-5; new disease, TRBV20-1 and TRBJ2-1.

This sample's time point: persistent/refractory GD, antithyroid drugs over 5 years with positive TRAb. Making the TCR library involved RNA that had been extracted from PBMCs. Patients all came to the study from an endocrinology department in Xi'an, China. Assembly of TCR beta libraries relied on iRepertoire HTBI primers together with Arm-PCR of CDR3 regions. One entry per CDR3 protein, called by TCRdb with MiXCR from the multiplex PCR reads. The data hold 650,000 to 700,000 distinct CDR3 sequences, with approximately 29% observed a single time. The sample consisted of peripheral blood mononuclear cells (PBMCs), taken when the disease was refractory, from a patient treated with antithyroid drugs. V and J are TRBV6-2 or TRBV6-3 and TRBJ2-4; D possibly corresponds to TRBD1 (5 bases). The sequence came from a female donor with Graves disease. The CDR3 coding sequence is TGTGCCAGCAGTTACTCGACAGTTGGTGACATTCAGTACTTC. It is translated as CASSYSTVGDIQYF.